Presented here are 32 T cell receptor beta chains from one specimen sequenced in a study of T cells in Graves' hyperthyroidism and ophthalmopathy. Amplified TCR beta CDR3 regions derived from RNA transcripts. First-round RT-PCR of the TCR CDR3 relied on the HTBI primer set. TCRdb itself ran the multiplex PCR reads through MiXCR, one entry per CDR3 protein. The sample has approximately 400,000 distinct CDR3 sequences; around a sixth are singletons. The sequencing sample was made of blood. The receptors derive from a woman younger than 30 with Graves' hyperthyroidism.

Note on this clonotype: This could be a read error, since a much larger clone is one nucleotide away. This chain links TRBV4-1 with TRBJ2-3, with a possible D match to TRBD2 (5 bases). This CDR3 has 16 residues. From germline, CDR1 is MGHRA and CDR2 YSYEKL. The chain's CDR3 is CAGSQAASAVPDTQYF. Written as DNA, the CDR3 is TGCGCCGGCAGCCAAGCAGCATCAGCGGTCCCAGATACGCAGTATTTT.

The gene calls are TRBV29-1 and TRBJ2-1, with D uncertain. The CDR3 has 12 residues. Trimming took off 6 bases at V and 3 bases at J, with 9 bases between the two ends. The germline V gene encodes CDR1 SQVTM and CDR2 ANQGSEA. CDR3 sequence reads: CSVSPGYNEQFF. CDR3 nucleotide sequence: TGCAGCGTCTCGCCGGGCTACAATGAGCAGTTCTTC.

In its sample, this clonotype was seen many times. The chain uses TRBV29-1 and TRBJ2-1; no clear D. Trimming pared 7 bases from V and 3 bases from J, leaving 13 bases between. From germline, CDR1 is SQVTM and CDR2 ANQGSEA. The CDR3 runs 13 residues. CDR3 amino acids: CSAHSAVYNEQFF. The CDR3 DNA is TGCAGCGCCCACTCGGCGGTCTACAATGAGCAGTTCTTC.

This clonotype has at least ten counts. The rearrangement uses TRBV19 and TRBJ2-3, with D possibly being TRBD1 (6 bases). The CDR3 is 14 residues long. CDR1 is LNHDA and CDR2 is SQIVND in the germline V gene (reference sequence). Trimming pared 3 bases from V and 6 bases from J, leaving 13 bases between. CDR3 protein: CASSISPQGDTQYF. The CDR3 coding sequence is TGTGCCAGTAGTATCAGCCCACAGGGCGATACGCAGTATTTT.

A few counts support this clonotype. The chain joins TRBV15 to TRBJ2-1; D possibly corresponds to TRBD1 (7 bases). The CDR3 length is 14 residues. Trimming stripped 0 bases from V and 7 bases from J, with 10 bases between. The V gene's germline CDR1 is LNHNV and CDR2 YYDKDF (reference sequence). The CDR3 loop reads CATSRDRGVNEQFF. CDR3 nucleotide sequence: TGTGCCACCAGCAGAGACAGGGGGGTGAATGAGCAGTTCTTC.

There are many counts of this clonotype. The chain combines TRBV6-1 with TRBJ1-4; the D is unclear. Germline V gene data show CDR1 as MNHNS and CDR2 as SASEGT. V was shortened by 2 bases and J by 0 bases, with 7 bases between the two germline ends. This CDR3 has 15 residues. In nucleotides, the CDR3 is TGTGCCAGCAGTGAACGGGCGGCAACTAATGAAAAACTGTTTTTT. Protein sequence: CASSERAATNEKLFF.

Ten or more counts support this clonotype. The V and J genes are TRBV20-1 and TRBJ2-7, with D perhaps TRBD2 (6 bases). The CDR3 loop spans 11 amino acids. Germline CDR1 is DFQATT and CDR2 is SNEGSKA (reference sequence). This chain's CDR3 is CVVGGNNEQYF. CDR3 DNA sequence: TGCGTGGTGGGGGGAAACAACGAGCAGTACTTC.

This clonotype has ten or more counts. The chain combines TRBV5-1 with TRBJ1-1, with D hard to call. V was trimmed by 4 bases and J by 0 bases, leaving 7 bases between them. Germline V lookup: CDR1 SGHRS, CDR2 YFSETQ. CDR3 length: 13 amino acids. The CDR3 DNA reads TGCGCCAGCAGCGCGATCGTGAACACTGAAGCTTTCTTT. It yields the protein CASSAIVNTEAFF.

This clonotype was found a few times. This sequence joins TRBV19 and TRBJ1-4; 9 bases fit TRBD1. J was trimmed by 7 bases and V by 5 bases; bases with no gene match: 8. The germline CDR1 and CDR2 sequences are LNHDA and SQIVND (reference sequence). The CDR3 has 15 amino acids. The CDR3 DNA follows: TGTGCCAGTAGTTTCTACAGGGGGCAGAGTGAAAAACTGTTTTTT. Its translation is CASSFYRGQSEKLFF.

Many counts were recorded for this clonotype. The chain is built from TRBV20-1 and TRBJ2-5, with 11 bases aligning to TRBD2. Germline V gene sequence: CDR1 DFQATT, CDR2 SNEGSKA (reference sequence). The CDR3 sequence is 14 residues long. Losses at the gene ends were 5 bases for V and 5 bases for J; bases not matched to a gene: 7. For the CDR3, the DNA is TGCAGTGCTCGCCCGGGACTAGCGGTGGAGACCCAGTACTTC. This translates into CSARPGLAVETQYF.

The V gene is TRBV28, the J gene TRBJ1-1; D is ambiguous. Germline V gene lookup returns CDR1 MDHEN and CDR2 SYDVKM. The CDR3 has 14 residues. With 5 bases removed from V and 1 base from J, the gap between germline ends came to 11 bases. For the CDR3, the DNA is TGTGCCAGCAGTCTAGAACAGACGAACACTGAAGCTTTCTTT. This encodes CASSLEQTNTEAFF.

This clonotype was seen at least ten times. The rearrangement links TRBV28 to TRBJ2-3, with D hard to call. This CDR3 comprises 16 residues. Germline V lookup: CDR1 MDHEN, CDR2 SYDVKM. Trimming took off 1 base at V and 0 bases at J, with 11 bases between the two ends. The CDR3 DNA sequence: TGTGCCAGCAGTTTATCTTTCCGAGCTAGCACAGATACGCAGTATTTT. The encoded protein is CASSLSFRASTDTQYF. Based on the CDR3 plus reference TRBV28 and TRBJ2-3, the full variable domain is DVKVTQSSRYLVKRTGEKVFLECVQDMDHENMFWYRQDPGLGLRLIYFSYDVKMKEKGDIPEGYSVSREKKERFSLILESASTNQTSMYLCASSLSFRASTDTQYFGPGTRLTVL.

The V call is TRBV5-6, the J call TRBJ1-5; no clear D. Trimming removed 1 base at V and 4 bases at J, with 3 bases between. Germline-derived CDR1 and CDR2 are SGHDT and YYEEEE. The CDR3 is made up of 12 amino acids. CDR3 loop: CASSLRNQPQHF. CDR3 DNA: TGTGCCAGCAGCTTGAGAAATCAGCCCCAGCATTTT.

This clonotype was seen at least ten times. The gene calls are TRBV7-9 and TRBJ2-1, with 8 bases identical to TRBD2. J was trimmed by 8 bases and V by 1 base; bases with no gene match: 7. CDR3 length equals 15 residues. Germline V gives CDR1 SEHNR, CDR2 FQNEAQ (reference sequence). The DNA for the CDR3 is TGTGCCAGCAGCTTAGGGAGGGGCGGGGGGCATGAGCAGTTCTTC. This translates into CASSLGRGGGHEQFF.

As to this clonotype: A read error is possible here, since a much larger clone lies one base away. The chain couples TRBV6-2 or TRBV6-3 to TRBJ2-4; 8 bases align to TRBD2. The CDR3 spans 15 residues. Germline V gene sequence: CDR1 MNHEY, CDR2 SVGEGT. CDR3 amino acids: CASSGHGLAKNTQYF. In DNA form, the CDR3 reads TGTGCCAGCAGTGGTCACGGACTAGCCAAAAACACTCAGTACTTC.

The rearrangement uses TRBV7-9 and TRBJ2-6; D uncertain. Germline assignment: CDR1 SEHNR and CDR2 FQNEAQ (reference sequence). The CDR3 has 16 residues. The V end lost 5 bases, the J end lost 0 bases, and 11 bases lay between the germline ends. CDR3: CASSPGLGSGANVLTF. In DNA form, the CDR3 reads TGTGCCAGCAGCCCCGGGTTGGGCTCTGGGGCCAACGTCCTGACTTTC.

This clonotype was seen ten or more times. The rearrangement links TRBV9 to TRBJ2-7; TRBD1 agrees at 7 bases. This CDR3 is 14 amino acids long. The trim removed 7 bases at V and 0 bases at J, leaving 7 bases unmatched. The germline V gene has CDR1 SGDLS and CDR2 YYNGEE. The CDR3 sequence: CASARDSASYEQYF. CDR3 sequence (DNA): TGTGCCAGCGCCCGGGACAGTGCCTCCTACGAGCAGTACTTC.

This clonotype occurred many times. V gene TRBV27 combines with J gene TRBJ2-7, with a weak D call TRBD2 (5 bases). This CDR3 has 12 residues. Trimming stripped 3 bases from V and 6 bases from J, with 9 bases between. Germline V gene data show CDR1 as MNHEY and CDR2 as SMNVEV (reference sequence). The CDR3 nucleotides are TGTGCCAGCAGTTTCGGGGAATTCGAGCAGTACTTC. Translation: CASSFGEFEQYF.

This clonotype was recorded a few times. The chain recombines TRBV7-3 with TRBJ1-6; 11 bases are shared with TRBD1. The CDR3 spans 16 residues. Germline V CDR1 and CDR2: SGHTA, FQGTGA. V shed 5 bases, J shed 8 bases, and the junction held 8 bases outside the gene matches. For the CDR3, the DNA is TGTGCCAGCAGCCGAAAGGGGGGACAGGGGGATTCACCCCTCCACTTT. It yields the protein CASSRKGGQGDSPLHF.

The chain carries TRBV5-1 and TRBJ2-3, with 9 bases that match TRBD1. The length of the CDR3 is 15 residues. With V trimmed by 4 bases and J by 7 bases, 10 bases remained unmatched. Germline V lookup: CDR1 SGHRS, CDR2 YFSETQ. CDR3 protein: CASSEGTGRLNTQYF. CDR3 DNA: TGCGCCAGCAGCGAGGGGACAGGGAGGCTTAATACGCAGTATTTT.

J is TRBJ1-2 and V is TRBV9; D gene ambiguous. Trimming removed 0 bases from V and 2 bases from J, with 17 bases in between. This CDR3 comprises 17 residues. Germline values: CDR1 SGDLS, CDR2 YYNGEE. CDR3 coding DNA: TGTGCCAGCAGCGTAGTAGCCAACCCGAAGTCCAACTATGGCTACACCTTC. Protein product: CASSVVANPKSNYGYTF.

As for this clonotype: The germline gene is not matched at one end of the junction; a read error may be the cause. This chain joins TRBV7-9 and TRBJ1-2; D call uncertain. The germline V gene has CDR1 SEHNR and CDR2 FQNEAQ (reference sequence). The CDR3 has 16 amino acids. The DNA of the CDR3 is TGTGCCGGCAGCTTAGTCTCCCGTGAAAGGGTGGATGGCTACACCTTC. It yields the protein CAGSLVSRERVDGYTF.

Ten or more counts support this clonotype. V gene TRBV10-1 combines with J gene TRBJ2-2; 10 nucleotides line up with TRBD2. V shed 6 bases, J shed 2 bases, and the junction held 6 bases outside the gene matches. CDR1 and CDR2 (germline): WNHNN, SYGVQD (reference sequence). This CDR3 region has 16 residues. This CDR3 reads CASRRSGRANTGELFF. In nucleotides, the CDR3 is TGCGCCAGCAGACGGAGCGGGAGGGCCAACACCGGGGAGCTGTTTTTT.

The gene calls are TRBV6-1 and TRBJ1-3; D not resolved. V dropped 0 bases and J dropped 8 bases, with 8 bases sitting between them. Germline V CDR1 and CDR2: MNHNS, SASEGT. This CDR3 contains 13 residues. This chain's CDR3 is CASSEAKKDTIYF. CDR3 DNA: TGTGCCAGCAGTGAAGCGAAGAAGGACACCATATATTTT.

This clonotype came up many times. The genes are TRBV12-3 or TRBV12-4 and TRBJ2-5, with 10 nucleotides matching TRBD2. This CDR3 has 13 amino acids. V shed 3 bases, J shed 8 bases, and the junction held 3 bases outside the gene matches. The DNA for the CDR3 is TGTGCCAGCAGTTTCAGCGGGAGGGCCACCCAGTACTTC. It specifies CASSFSGRATQYF.

This clonotype has a count of ten or more. CDR3 residues: CASSSTAGAASNQPQHF. CDR3 nucleotide sequence: TGTGCCAGCAGCTCGACCGCAGGCGCCGCTAGCAATCAGCCCCAGCATTTT. The V call is TRBV7-9, the J call TRBJ1-5; D gene ambiguous. Germline CDR1 SEHNR, CDR2 FQNEAQ (reference sequence). The CDR3 runs to 17 residues. The V and J ends lost 4 bases and 0 bases respectively, with 16 bases between them.

This clonotype was seen at least ten times. The V gene is TRBV20-1, the J gene TRBJ1-5; tentative D call: TRBD1 (5 bases). Trimming took off 3 bases at V and 3 bases at J, with 15 bases between the two ends. Germline V gene data show CDR1 as DFQATT and CDR2 as SNEGSKA (reference sequence). The CDR3 is 15 amino acids. The CDR3 loop reads CSASGQGLDNQPQHF. The CDR3 DNA reads as TGCAGTGCTAGTGGGCAGGGCTTAGACAATCAGCCCCAGCATTTT.

The gene calls are TRBV7-9 and TRBJ2-2, with D unresolved. Germline V CDR1 and CDR2: SEHNR, FQNEAQ (reference sequence). With 3 bases removed from V and 2 bases from J, the gap between germline ends came to 13 bases. There are 16 residues in the CDR3. The chain's CDR3 is CASSLGGAGNTGELFF. CDR3 coding DNA: TGTGCCAGCAGCTTGGGCGGAGCCGGAAACACCGGGGAGCTGTTTTTT.

This clonotype was counted many times. The chain recombines TRBV29-1 with TRBJ1-2; possibly TRBD1 for D (6 bases). Germline V gene sequence: CDR1 SQVTM, CDR2 ANQGSEA. The CDR3 loop spans 16 amino acids. Trimming took 4 bases from V and 6 from J, leaving 24 bases between them. The CDR3 reads CSVVRYREDRGHGYTF. The CDR3 DNA reads TGCAGCGTTGTTAGGTACAGGGAAGATCGTGGCCATGGCTACACCTTC.

Ten or more counts support this clonotype. The chain has TRBV4-1 and TRBJ1-1; tentative D call: TRBD1 (6 bases). Germline lookup yields CDR1 MGHRA and CDR2 YSYEKL. The CDR3 has 14 residues. Trimming left V 6 bases short and J 6 bases short, with 17 bases between. CDR3 coding DNA: TGCGCCAGCAGGACGCCTAAGGGGGGCTCTGAAGCTTTCTTT. Protein product: CASRTPKGGSEAFF.

This sequence joins TRBV19 and TRBJ2-5, with 11 bases matching TRBD2. The germline CDR1 and CDR2 sequences are LNHDA and SQIVND (reference sequence). This CDR3 has 13 residues. The junction had 5 bases not matched to a gene; V was cut back by 5 bases and J by 9 bases. CDR3 DNA: TGTGCCAGTAGTCCCGGGACTAGCGGATCCCAGTACTTC. This codes for CASSPGTSGSQYF.

This chain links TRBV19 with TRBJ2-1; 7 bases are a match to TRBD2. CDR3 length equals 14 residues. Germline V lookup: CDR1 LNHDA, CDR2 SQIVND (reference sequence). V trimming: 4 bases; J trimming: 3 bases; junction bases outside the gene matches: 3. The chain's CDR3 is CASSKGGSYNEQFF. The CDR3 region has the DNA TGTGCCAGTAGTAAGGGAGGGAGCTACAATGAGCAGTTCTTC.